The next 7 T cell receptor beta chains were all read from a single sample in a study of OX40 agonist ivuxolimab in advanced cancers. Sequenced by immunoSEQ multiplex PCR; TCRdb stores in-frame clones only, minus some. The sample carries roughly 48,000 clones, roughly 89% recorded once. The sample consisted of CD4+ or CD8+ T cells sorted from blood, taken in a trial of the OX40 agonist ivuxolimab. Receptors originate from an adult with an advanced solid tumor such as melanoma, head and neck, liver or kidney cancer.

The chain uses TRBV13 and TRBJ2-3; 7 bases fit TRBD2. Germline CDR1 reads PRHDT; CDR2 reads FYEKMQ (reference sequence). Germline trimming cut 5 bases from V and 6 bases from J; bases unmatched to any gene: 11. CDR3 size: 15 residues. CDR3 bases: TGTGCCAGCAGCCCTATCGGACTAGTCATGGATACGCAGTATTTT. This gives the protein CASSPIGLVMDTQYF.

V and J are TRBV19 and TRBJ2-1, with 7 bases aligning to TRBD1. Trimming removed 10 bases from V and 8 bases from J; junction bases left unmatched: 11. The CDR3 extends over 13 amino acids. Per the germline V gene, CDR1 is LNHDA and CDR2 is SQIVND (reference sequence). CDR3 bases: TGTGCCACTACCCCCGGGACAGTGGATGAGCAGTTCTTC. Protein product: CATTPGTVDEQFF.

The genes are TRBV21-1 and TRBJ1-3. TRBV21-1 is noted as a pseudogene. The CDR3 runs to 16 residues. DNA for the CDR3: TGTGCCACCACCGCTTCCGGGACGAACTCTGGAAACACCATATATTTT. Amino acid sequence: CATTASGTNSGNTIYF.

The chain employs TRBV29-1 and TRBJ2-3; perhaps TRBD2 as D (7 bases). V was clipped by 4 bases and J by 6 bases, with 20 bases between them. Looked up from germline, CDR1 is SQVTM and CDR2 is ANQGSEA. The CDR3 is 15 amino acids. The CDR3, as DNA: TGCAGCGTTGTCTGGGTACGGGGGGCAGAGGATACGCAGTATTTT. It codes for CSVVWVRGAEDTQYF.

The V and J genes are TRBV15 and TRBJ1-4; TRBD1 might be the D (6 bases). The germline V gene has CDR1 LNHNV and CDR2 YYDKDF (reference sequence). This CDR3 has 19 amino acids. Trimming shortened V by 0 bases and J by 0 bases, and 17 bases separated the two germline ends. The DNA for the CDR3 is TGTGCCACCAGCAGAGAAGTTGTTAGGGGGGGCGCAACTAATGAAAAACTGTTTTTT. This gives the protein CATSREVVRGGATNEKLFF.

V usage is TRBV7-9 and J usage is TRBJ2-1; D uncertain. The CDR3 is 11 amino acids. The V gene's germline CDR1 is SEHNR and CDR2 FQNEAQ (reference sequence). Trimming pared 11 bases from V and 6 bases from J, leaving 11 bases between. Written as DNA, the CDR3 is TGTGCCCATAATATGGGCAATGAGCAGTTCTTC. This encodes CAHNMGNEQFF.

With regard to this clone: Other DNA sequences within the sample encode an identical CDR3. The rearrangement joins TRBV12-5 to TRBJ2-7; TRBD1 matches 12 bases. Per germline, CDR1 LGHNT and CDR2 FRNRAP. V was pared by 9 bases and J by 5 bases, with 5 bases of the junction left unmatched. The CDR3 has 13 residues. CDR3 region: CASGTGGINEQYF. CDR3 sequence (DNA): TGTGCTAGCGGGACAGGGGGCATAAACGAGCAGTACTTC.